This T cell receptor (beta chain) comes out of a study of T-cell reconstitution after alpha-beta-depleted transplantation in children (TCRdb year 2016). Regarding the complete study: Using TCR repertoire profiling, the study followed T-cell immune reconstitution in a quantitative way in children after TCRalphabeta/CD19-depleted allogeneic hematopoietic cell transplantation. What the authors observed across the whole study: Apparently early alphabetaT-cell count recovery about two months after transplant reportedly relied on only several hundred rapidly expanded clones derived from non-depleted graft cells. The high TCRbeta diversity at day 60 in some patients was ascribed to recipient T cells and intrathymic progenitors that had survived conditioning. Over the following months the frequencies of hyperexpanded clones went down, and after one year T-cell counts and TCRbeta diversity were mostly credited to newly produced T cells.

Libraries were prepared through PCR. The sequencer listed for this sample is Illumina HiSeq 2500. TCR library preparation used molecular barcoding, with unique molecular identifiers applied to normalize quantification of the TCRbeta repertoire. TCRdb reanalyzed the raw reads on its own, using fastp at Q25 for trimming and MiXCR for clone calling, and kept in-frame beta chains. Entries that share a CDR3 protein sequence are merged under the most common genes and DNA. This sample gives 200,000 to 250,000 distinct CDR3 sequences in total; roughly 11% of them show up just once. The ten largest clonotypes hold 25% to 30% of the sample. Taken with the paper, the label for treatment or condition translates to: allogeneic hematopoietic cell transplantation with graft depleted of TCRalphabeta T cells and CD19 B cells. TCRalphabeta/CD19-depleted allogeneic hematopoietic cell grafts were given to the transplant recipients, all of whom were children.

This clonotype was seen ten or more times. Its specific antigen is unknown. Base qualities are not provided; no much larger clone lies one nucleotide away. The CDR3 numbers 13 residues from cysteine through phenylalanine. The sequence is cut down to CDR3 DNA, 39 bases in frame from base 1. Taken from the germline V gene, the CDR1 and CDR2 loops are ENHRY and SYGVKD. At the junction V is shortened by 2 bases and J by 11 bases, with 13 bases in between. This TCR was recovered from a child in the first two years of life with acute myeloid leukemia, due to receive a stem cell transplant. The sample consisted of PBMCs, taken before TCRalphabeta/CD19-depleted stem cell transplant. The chain was built from TRBV10-3 and TRBJ2-1; the D gene is possibly TRBD2, with 5 bases matching. The bases are TGTGCCATCAGTGAGAGGCCGGGGTCAAAGCAGTTCTTC. This sequence encodes CAISERPGSKQFF.